The clone carrying this T cell receptor (beta chain) was seen only a few times. Researchers prepared the TCRbeta library using unique molecular identifiers, the study reports. From the PCR reads, TCRdb called clonotypes with MiXCR, one entry per CDR3 protein. The sample records under 25,000 distinct CDR3 sequences, approximately 13% being singletons. This sample was included in a study of T-cell reconstitution after alpha-beta-depleted transplantation in children. The germline V gene encodes CDR1 SGHRS and CDR2 YFSETQ. The CDR3 is 17 residues long. The ends were cut back, 4 bases at V and 4 bases at J, with 22 bases in the middle.

The sample in question was PBMCs, mostly from graft donor cells, obtained 60 days after TCRalphabeta/CD19-depleted stem cell transplant. The origin of this receptor is a female patient aged 2 to 10 who had a stem cell transplant for congenital amegakaryocytic thrombocytopenia, so the T cells may come from the graft donor. J is TRBJ2-3 and V is TRBV5-1; D uncertain. CDR3 nucleotide sequence: TGCGCCAGCAGCCCCTCCCTGTACGGGTTCCTTGCAGATACGCAGTATTTT. Protein sequence: CASSPSLYGFLADTQYF.